The present T cell receptor beta chain was sequenced within a study of blood T cell repertoires in COVID-19. Overall study context: The United States, Italy and Spain supplied acute and convalescent COVID-19 samples. T cells, B-cell-depleted T cells, or PBMCs provided the cDNA or gDNA that served as material.

The germline V gene encodes CDR1 MNHEY and CDR2 SMNVEV (reference sequence). The length of the CDR3 is 13 residues. V was clipped by 3 bases and J by 8 bases, with 13 bases between them. In the authors' methods: Nucleated cell number was recorded as an estimate derived from reference gene primer amplification. This table comes from immunoSEQ multiplex PCR, and its TCRdb copy is limited to in-frame clones, with some not included. The V and J calls and clone size were taken over from that table, and D and trimming were inferred from the DNA. The sample includes about 200,000 clones, 86% of them seen just once.

This chain links TRBV27 with TRBJ1-2, with D tentatively TRBD1 (5 bases). The sequence came from a man aged 30-40 years who had recovered from COVID-19. Specimen: peripheral blood. In DNA, the CDR3 is TGTGCCAGCAGTTTCTCCAGGGATGGCGGCTACACCTTC. Protein product: CASSFSRDGGYTF.